This TCR beta chain originates from a study of cytomegalovirus exposure and HLA in healthy donors. CDR1 SGHTA and CDR2 FQGTGA come from the germline V gene. Deletions cut 5 bases from V and 8 bases from J, with 10 bases between. CDR3 length equals 12 residues. On this clone itself: Its antigen is not identified.

Primers for the PCR totalled 60 Vbeta and 13 Jbeta. Profiled with immunoSEQ multiplex PCR; TCRdb holds only in-frame clones, not every one. The sample lists fewer than 120,000 clones; around 80% were seen once. Findings of the study overall: Productive status was seen about 87% or about 30% of the time for most TCR beta V segments in an earlier analysis.

This rearrangement joins TRBV7-3 to TRBJ2-1; TRBD2 is a possible D gene (5 bases). This clonotype was sampled from a man aged 30 to 45 in good health and CMV-seropositive. The sequencing input was PBMCs. This CDR3 is CASSEGRDEQFF. CDR3 nucleotides: TGTGCCAGCAGCGAAGGGCGGGATGAGCAGTTCTTC.